This T cell receptor (beta chain) was observed in a study of blood T cell repertoires in COVID-19. Clinical history reported by participants formed the basis on which cohorts were assigned. Germline V CDR1 and CDR2: SGHKS, YYEKEE (reference sequence). CDR3 length: 12 amino acids. J gave up 6 bases and V 4 bases, and 2 bases lay outside the gene matches. Assay used: immunoSEQ multiplex PCR; TCRdb lists only in-frame clones, some missing. The sample yields 140,000 or so clones, around 83% seen once. The sample was PBMCs or T cells enriched from blood (not recorded which). The chain links TRBV5-5 to TRBJ2-7; 9 bases align to TRBD1. This receptor was taken from a man between 50 and 59 years old who had recovered from COVID-19. The CDR3 DNA is TGTGCCAGCAGCGGGACAGGGCTCGAGCAGTACTTC. Translating gives CASSGTGLEQYF. The whole variable domain, filled in from reference TRBV5-5 and TRBJ2-7, reads DAGVTQSPTHLIKTRGQQVTLRCSPISGHKSVSWYQQVLGQGPQFIFQYYEKEERGRGNFPDRFSARQFPNYSSELNVNALLLGDSALYLCASSGTGLEQYFGPGTRLTVT.